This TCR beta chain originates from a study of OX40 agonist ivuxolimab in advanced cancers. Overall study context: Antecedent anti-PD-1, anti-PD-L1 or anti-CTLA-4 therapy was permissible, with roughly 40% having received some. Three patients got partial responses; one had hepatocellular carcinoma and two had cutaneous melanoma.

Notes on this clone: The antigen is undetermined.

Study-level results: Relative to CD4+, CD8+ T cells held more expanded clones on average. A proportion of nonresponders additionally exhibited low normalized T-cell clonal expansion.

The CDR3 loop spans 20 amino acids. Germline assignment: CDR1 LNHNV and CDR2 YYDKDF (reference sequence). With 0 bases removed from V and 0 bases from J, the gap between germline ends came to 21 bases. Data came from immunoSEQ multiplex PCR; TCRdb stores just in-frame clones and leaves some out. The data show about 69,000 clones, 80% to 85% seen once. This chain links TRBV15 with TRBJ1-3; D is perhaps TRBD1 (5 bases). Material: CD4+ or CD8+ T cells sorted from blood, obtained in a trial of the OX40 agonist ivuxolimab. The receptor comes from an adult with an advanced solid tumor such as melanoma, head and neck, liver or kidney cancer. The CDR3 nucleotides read TGTGCCACCAGCAGAGATGCTATTGGGGCAGGGTTCAGCTCTGGAAACACCATATATTTT. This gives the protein CATSRDAIGAGFSSGNTIYF. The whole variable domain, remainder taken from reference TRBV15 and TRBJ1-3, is DAMVIQNPRYQVTQFGKPVTLSCSQTLNHNVMYWYQQKSSQAPKLLFHYYDKDFNNEADTPDNFQSRRPNTSFCFLDIRSPGLGDTAMYLCATSRDAIGAGFSSGNTIYFGEGSWLTVV.